The present T cell receptor beta chain was sequenced within a study of CD8+ T cells in alopecia areata. Study context: Treated individuals took tofacitinib by mouth, 5 to 10 mg twice daily.

Comments on this clone: As yet, its antigen is unknown.

Patients with alopecia areata provided lesional scalp punch biopsies as well as peripheral blood. Study-wide findings and caveats: Shared TCR sequences were less clear between patients than in mice, possibly partly from HLA diversity. Higher clonality than in normal scalp was seen in lesional scalp, especially alopecia totalis/universalis.

RNA was extracted and reverse transcribed into cDNA as the sequencing template. This table comes from immunoSEQ multiplex PCR, and its TCRdb copy is limited to in-frame clones, with some not included. The sample shows a few hundred thousand clones, under 80% of them seen only once. The CDR3 is 14 residues long. CDR1 and CDR2 from the germline V gene are GTSNPN and SVGIG (reference sequence). Trimming took 8 bases from V and 6 from J, leaving 22 bases between them. This chain links TRBV30 with TRBJ1-2; perhaps TRBD1 as D (6 bases). The receptor was derived from a human donor with alopecia areata. The starting material was CD4+ T cells sorted from blood, obtained at week 0. The CDR3 loop reads CAGPDTGRENGYTF. The CDR3 coding sequence is TGTGCCGGGCCCGATACAGGGAGGGAAAATGGCTACACCTTC.